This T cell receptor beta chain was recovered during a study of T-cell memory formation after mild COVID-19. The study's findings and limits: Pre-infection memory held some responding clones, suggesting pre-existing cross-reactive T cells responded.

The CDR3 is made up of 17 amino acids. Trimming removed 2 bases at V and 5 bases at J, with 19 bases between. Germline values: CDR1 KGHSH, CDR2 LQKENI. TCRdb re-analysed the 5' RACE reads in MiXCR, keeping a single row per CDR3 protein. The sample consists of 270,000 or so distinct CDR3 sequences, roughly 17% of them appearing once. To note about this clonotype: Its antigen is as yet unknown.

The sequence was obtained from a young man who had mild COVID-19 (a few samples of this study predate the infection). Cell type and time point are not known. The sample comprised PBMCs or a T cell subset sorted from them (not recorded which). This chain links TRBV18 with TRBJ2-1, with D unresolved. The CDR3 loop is CASSPMDRESPNNEQFF. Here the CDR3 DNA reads TGTGCCAGCTCACCAATGGATCGCGAGAGCCCGAACAATGAGCAGTTCTTC.